The present T cell receptor (beta chain) was sequenced within a study of T cell changes during pregnancy in multiple sclerosis (dated by TCRdb to between 2017 and 2020). For context, the study as a whole: In women with multiple sclerosis, the researchers looked at how the T cell repertoire shifted as pregnancy progressed.

The CDR3 holds 20 amino acids from the cysteine to the phenylalanine. Only the CDR3 part of the read is kept: 60 bases, read in frame from the first base. V is clipped by 6 bases and J by 0 bases, and the sequence between their germline boundaries is 24 bases long. In the germline V gene (reference sequence), CDR1 corresponds to LNHDA and CDR2 to SQIVND. To note about this clone: It has no known antigen specificity. Base qualities are missing; no much larger clone stands one base away.

Libraries were built with the immunoSEQ multiplex PCR assay. TCRdb provides this immuneACCESS table in a form limited to in-frame rearrangements. Some clones are lacking; in checked studies, under half of them reflect an unresolved V gene, and why the rest are absent is not known. The sample has roughly 110,000 clones on record, 80% to 95% of them singletons. The ten largest clones represent over 1.5% of the sample. The material was peripheral blood, obtained in the third trimester of pregnancy. The receptor chain draws on TRBV19 and TRBJ2-6; TRBD2 is a possible D gene, resting on 5 matching bases. This receptor was identified in a female donor with multiple sclerosis, enrolled in a pregnancy study. The CDR3 amino acid sequence is: CASRIRAGGRGDSGANVLTF. At the DNA level, the sequence is TGTGCCAGTAGGATCCGGGCAGGCGGCCGGGGAGACTCTGGGGCCAACGTCCTGACTTTC. The CDR3 plus the reference TRBV19 and TRBJ2-6 genes for the other parts give the full variable domain: DGGITQSPKYLFRKEGQNVTLSCEQNLNHDAMYWYRQDPGQGLRLIYYSQIVNDFQKGDIAEGYSVSREKKESFPLTVTSAQKNPTAFYLCASRIRAGGRGDSGANVLTFGAGSRLTVL.